This T cell receptor beta chain was sequenced during a study of regulatory T cells in long-lasting Graves disease. Background on the study: Prior antithyroid drug treatment in newly diagnosed Graves' patients lasted under 3 months.

Libraries of TCR beta came from iRepertoire HTBI primers plus Arm-PCR of CDR3 regions. TCRdb itself ran the multiplex PCR reads through MiXCR, one entry per CDR3 protein. Here the sample spans a few hundred thousand distinct CDR3 sequences, roughly 15% being singletons. The length of the CDR3 is 16 residues. Looked up from germline, CDR1 is DFQATT and CDR2 is SNEGSKA (reference sequence). Between the trimmed V and J ends, which lost 4 bases and 5 bases, there was a span of 22 bases. General study findings and limits: Relative to newly diagnosed Graves' patients, persistent ones had lower TCR diversity. Persistent cases favored TRBV28, TRBJ1-2 and TRBJ2-5. Analysis covered peripheral blood alone, not thyroid tissue.

This clonotype was found many times. Antigen unknown. Time point given: newly diagnosed GD, antithyroid drugs for less than 3 months. PBMCs were the source of the RNA used for TCR sequencing. These data also formed part of another study, on T cells in Graves' hyperthyroidism and ophthalmopathy.

The TCR was taken from a woman between 18 and 30 years old with Graves disease. Sample: peripheral blood mononuclear cells (PBMCs), taken at new diagnosis, from a patient treated with antithyroid drugs. J is TRBJ2-3 and V is TRBV20-1, with D maybe TRBD2 (6 bases). Written as DNA, the CDR3 is TGCAGTGCTATTTTCGATCGGGACTCGAGAGGAGATACGCAGTATTTT. It translates to CSAIFDRDSRGDTQYF.